This TCR beta chain was observed in a study of tumor-infiltrating lymphocytes in localized non-small cell lung cancer. Study information: Some samples were collected after neoadjuvant chemotherapy; smokers, never-smokers and several histologies were included.

The repertoire was sequenced with immunoSEQ multiplex PCR; TCRdb's copy has only in-frame clones and lacks some. Found here are about 13,000 clones, around 79% of them singletons; the top ten hold roughly an eighth. To note about this clone: The antigen is undetermined.

Study outcomes and limitations: T-cell fraction did not differ between immunotypes IM1 and IM2.

This CDR3 comprises 12 residues. Germline loops: CDR1 MNHNY, CDR2 SVGAGI (reference sequence). The chain has TRBV6-6 and TRBJ2-5; D is ambiguous. The J call may be mistaken, given a closer DNA end match to TRBJ2-7. The sequencing input was lung tumor tissue. The TCR originated in a human donor with non-small cell lung cancer. CDR3 residues: CASSYDGYEQYF. CDR3 bases: TGTGCCAGCAGTTATGACGGATACGAGCAGTACTTC.